This TCR beta chain was observed in a study of radiation and T cells in renal cell carcinoma. Overall study context: Nephrectomy followed 15 Gy stereotactic body radiation by 4 weeks. Overall study findings and caveats: Top tumor clonotypes rose in blood 2 weeks post-radiation, then contracted.

Described time point: blood 2 weeks post-SBRT. As to treatment: 15 Gy SBRT to primary tumor, nephrectomy 4 weeks later. After SBRT, blood was collected at 2 and 4 weeks, plus baseline. Clear cell pathology was present in this patient's renal cell carcinoma. Comment on this clone: Its target is not known.

Profiling relied on immunoSEQ multiplex PCR, and the TCRdb table lists in-frame clones only, not all of them. The table shows approximately 75,000 clones, with roughly 80% occurring only once. The germline V and J ends were trimmed by 2 bases and 5 bases, with 33 bases remaining between them. This CDR3 is built from 21 residues. This chain links TRBV23-1 with TRBJ1-2; D is undetermined. TRBV23-1 is an open reading frame, and its role is uncertain. The sequencing used blood, collected from a patient whose treatment included radiotherapy and nephrectomy. The TCR comes from a man aged 55 to 69 with renal cell carcinoma. CDR3 amino acids: CASSQGPVFEYSVRRTYGYTF. Written as DNA, the CDR3 is TGCGCCAGCAGTCAAGGGCCAGTATTCGAATATAGCGTCCGCCGCACTTATGGCTACACCTTC.